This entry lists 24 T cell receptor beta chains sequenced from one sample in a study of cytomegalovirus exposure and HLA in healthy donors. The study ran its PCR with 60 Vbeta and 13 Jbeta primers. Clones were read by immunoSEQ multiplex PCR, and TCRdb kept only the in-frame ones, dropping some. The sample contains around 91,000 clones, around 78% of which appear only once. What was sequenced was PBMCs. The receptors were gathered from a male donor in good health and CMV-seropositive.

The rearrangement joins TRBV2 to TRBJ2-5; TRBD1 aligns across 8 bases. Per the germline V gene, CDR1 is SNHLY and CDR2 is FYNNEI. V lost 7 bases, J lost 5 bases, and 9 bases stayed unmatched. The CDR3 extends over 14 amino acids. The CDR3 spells CASNNDRGSETQYF. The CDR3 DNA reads TGTGCCAGCAACAATGACAGGGGTAGCGAGACCCAGTACTTC.

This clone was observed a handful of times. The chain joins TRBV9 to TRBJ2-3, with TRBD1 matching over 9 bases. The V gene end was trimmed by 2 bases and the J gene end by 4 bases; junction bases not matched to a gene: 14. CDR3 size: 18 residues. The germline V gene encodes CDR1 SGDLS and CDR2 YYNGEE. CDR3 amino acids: CASSVSVGDRDFPDTQYF. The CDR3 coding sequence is TGTGCCAGCAGCGTGTCTGTCGGGGACAGGGATTTCCCAGATACGCAGTATTTT.

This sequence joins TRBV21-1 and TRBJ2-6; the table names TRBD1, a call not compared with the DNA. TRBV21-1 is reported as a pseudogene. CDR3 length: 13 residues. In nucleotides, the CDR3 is TGTGCCAGCAGCGTGACAGGTCCGCTCGTCCTGACTTTC. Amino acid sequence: CASSVTGPLVLTF.

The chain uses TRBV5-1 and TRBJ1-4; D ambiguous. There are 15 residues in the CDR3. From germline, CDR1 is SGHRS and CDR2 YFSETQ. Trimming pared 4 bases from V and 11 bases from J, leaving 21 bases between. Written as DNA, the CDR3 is TGCGCCAGCAGCAAAGACACCCCGTCCTTAAGCAAACTGTTTTTT. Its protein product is CASSKDTPSLSKLFF.

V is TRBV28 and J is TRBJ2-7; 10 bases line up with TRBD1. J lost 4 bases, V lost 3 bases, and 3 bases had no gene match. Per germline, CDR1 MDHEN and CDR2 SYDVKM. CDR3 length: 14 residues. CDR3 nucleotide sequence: TGTGCCAGCAGTTTGACAGGGGGCTTATACGAGCAGTACTTC. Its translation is CASSLTGGLYEQYF.

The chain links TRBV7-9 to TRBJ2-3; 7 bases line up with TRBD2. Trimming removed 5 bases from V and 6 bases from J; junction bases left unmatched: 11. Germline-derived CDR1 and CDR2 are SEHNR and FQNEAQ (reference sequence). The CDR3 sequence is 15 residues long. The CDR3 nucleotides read TGTGCCAGCAGCGGGTTTGCGGGAGTTTATGATACGCAGTATTTT. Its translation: CASSGFAGVYDTQYF.

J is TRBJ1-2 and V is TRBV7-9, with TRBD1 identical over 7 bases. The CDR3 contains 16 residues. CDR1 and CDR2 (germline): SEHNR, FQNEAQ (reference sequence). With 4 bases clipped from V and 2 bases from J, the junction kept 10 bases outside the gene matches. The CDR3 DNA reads TGTGCCAGCAGCTCTGGCGGGACAGTTCGCAACTATGGCTACACCTTC. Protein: CASSSGGTVRNYGYTF.

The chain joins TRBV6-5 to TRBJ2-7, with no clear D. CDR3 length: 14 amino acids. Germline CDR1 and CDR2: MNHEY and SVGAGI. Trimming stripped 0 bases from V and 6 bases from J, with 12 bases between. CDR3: CASSYSIRVPEQYF. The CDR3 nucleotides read TGTGCCAGCAGTTACTCAATCCGGGTCCCCGAGCAGTACTTC.

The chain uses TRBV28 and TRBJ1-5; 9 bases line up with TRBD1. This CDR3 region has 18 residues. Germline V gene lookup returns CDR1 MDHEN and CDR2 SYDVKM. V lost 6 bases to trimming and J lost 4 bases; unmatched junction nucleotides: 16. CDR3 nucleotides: TGTGCCAGCAGCCGCTCACCGGGACAGGGTGCCCTGAATCAGCCCCAGCATTTT. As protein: CASSRSPGQGALNQPQHF.

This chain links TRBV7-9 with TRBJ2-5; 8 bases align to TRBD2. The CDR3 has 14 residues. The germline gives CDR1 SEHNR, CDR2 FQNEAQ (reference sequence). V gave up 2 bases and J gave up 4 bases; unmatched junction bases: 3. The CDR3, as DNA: TGTGCCAGCAGCTTAACGGGAGGGCCAGAGACCCAGTACTTC. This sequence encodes CASSLTGGPETQYF.

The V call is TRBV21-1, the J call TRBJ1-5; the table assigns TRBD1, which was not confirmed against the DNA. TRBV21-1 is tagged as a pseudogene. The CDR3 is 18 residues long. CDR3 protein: CASSKGEQGGTNNQPQHF. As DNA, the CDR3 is TGTGCCAGCAGCAAAGGGGAACAGGGCGGCACGAACAATCAGCCCCAGCATTTT.

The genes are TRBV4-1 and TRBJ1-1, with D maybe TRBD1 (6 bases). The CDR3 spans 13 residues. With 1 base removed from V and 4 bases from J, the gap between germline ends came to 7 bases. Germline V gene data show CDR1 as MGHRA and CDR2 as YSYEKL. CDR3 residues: CASSQAGATEAFF. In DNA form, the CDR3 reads TGCGCCAGCAGCCAAGCAGGGGCCACTGAAGCTTTCTTT.

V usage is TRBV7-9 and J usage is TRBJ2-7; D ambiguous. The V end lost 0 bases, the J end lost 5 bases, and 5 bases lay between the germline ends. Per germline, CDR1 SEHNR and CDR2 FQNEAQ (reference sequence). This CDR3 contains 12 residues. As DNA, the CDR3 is TGTGCCAGCAGCTTAGCGGAGAACGAGCAGTACTTC. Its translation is CASSLAENEQYF.

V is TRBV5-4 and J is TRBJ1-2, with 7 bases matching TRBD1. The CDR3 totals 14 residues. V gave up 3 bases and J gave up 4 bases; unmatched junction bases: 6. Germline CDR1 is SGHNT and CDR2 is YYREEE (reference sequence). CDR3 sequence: CASSYTGVVYGYTF. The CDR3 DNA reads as TGTGCCAGCAGCTACACAGGGGTGGTCTATGGCTACACCTTC.

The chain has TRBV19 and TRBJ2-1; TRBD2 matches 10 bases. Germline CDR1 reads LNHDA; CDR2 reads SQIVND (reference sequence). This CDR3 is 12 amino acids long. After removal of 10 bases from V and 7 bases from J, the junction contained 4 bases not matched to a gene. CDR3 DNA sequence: TGTGCCACAGCGGGAGGGTGGAATGAGCAGTTCTTC. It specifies CATAGGWNEQFF.

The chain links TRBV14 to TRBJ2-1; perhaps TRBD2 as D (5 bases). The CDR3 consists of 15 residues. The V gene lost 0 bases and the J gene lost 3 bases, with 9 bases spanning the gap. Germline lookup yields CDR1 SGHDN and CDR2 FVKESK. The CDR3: CASSQDPGLYNEQFF. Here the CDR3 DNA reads TGTGCCAGCAGCCAAGACCCAGGACTCTACAATGAGCAGTTCTTC.

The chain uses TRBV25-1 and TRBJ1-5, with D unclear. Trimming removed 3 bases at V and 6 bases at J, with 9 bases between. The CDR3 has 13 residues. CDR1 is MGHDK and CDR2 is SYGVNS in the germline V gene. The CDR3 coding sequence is TGTGCCAGCAGTGACCACGGAGGTCAGCCCCAGCATTTT. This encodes CASSDHGGQPQHF. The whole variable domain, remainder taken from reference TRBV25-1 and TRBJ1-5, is EADIYQTPRYLVIGTGKKITLECSQTMGHDKMYWYQQDPGMELHLIHYSYGVNSTEKGDLSSESTVSRIRTEHFPLTLESARPSHTSQYLCASSDHGGQPQHFGDGTRLSIL.

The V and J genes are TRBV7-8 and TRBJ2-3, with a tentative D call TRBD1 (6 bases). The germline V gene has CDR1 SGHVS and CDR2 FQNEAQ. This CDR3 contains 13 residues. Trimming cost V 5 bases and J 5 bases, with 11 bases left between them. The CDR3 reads CASSPSRGDTQYF. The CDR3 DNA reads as TGTGCCAGCAGCCCCTCCAGGGGAGATACGCAGTATTTT.

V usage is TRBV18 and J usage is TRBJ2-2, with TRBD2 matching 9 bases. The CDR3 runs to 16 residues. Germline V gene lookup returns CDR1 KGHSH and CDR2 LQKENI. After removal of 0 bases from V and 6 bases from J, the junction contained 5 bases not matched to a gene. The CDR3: CASSPPEVAGAGELFF. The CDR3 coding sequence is TGTGCCAGCTCACCACCCGAGGTAGCGGGAGCCGGGGAGCTGTTTTTT.

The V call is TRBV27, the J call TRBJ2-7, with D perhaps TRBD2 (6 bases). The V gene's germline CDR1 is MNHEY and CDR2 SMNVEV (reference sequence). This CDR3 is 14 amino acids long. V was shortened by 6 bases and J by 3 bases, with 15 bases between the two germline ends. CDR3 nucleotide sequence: TGTGCCAGCAGCTATACCGGGAGTGGCTACGAGCAGTACTTC. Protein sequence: CASSYTGSGYEQYF.

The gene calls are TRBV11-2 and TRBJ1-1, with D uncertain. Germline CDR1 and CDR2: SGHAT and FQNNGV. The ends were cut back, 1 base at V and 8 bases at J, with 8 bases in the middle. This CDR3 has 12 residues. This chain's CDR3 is CASSLVGREAFF. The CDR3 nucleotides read TGTGCCAGCAGCTTAGTTGGGCGCGAAGCTTTCTTT.

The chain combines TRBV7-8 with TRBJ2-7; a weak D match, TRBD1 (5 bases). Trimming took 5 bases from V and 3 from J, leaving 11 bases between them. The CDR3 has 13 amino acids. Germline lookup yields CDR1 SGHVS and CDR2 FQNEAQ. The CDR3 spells CASSATRDYEQYF. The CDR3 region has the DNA TGTGCCAGCAGCGCGACCAGGGACTACGAGCAGTACTTC. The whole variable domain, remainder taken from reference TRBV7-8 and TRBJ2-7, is GAGVSQSPRYKVAKRGQDVALRCDPISGHVSLFWYQQALGQGPEFLTYFQNEAQLDKSGLPSDRFFAERPEGSVSTLKIQRTQQEDSAVYLCASSATRDYEQYFGPGTRLTVT.

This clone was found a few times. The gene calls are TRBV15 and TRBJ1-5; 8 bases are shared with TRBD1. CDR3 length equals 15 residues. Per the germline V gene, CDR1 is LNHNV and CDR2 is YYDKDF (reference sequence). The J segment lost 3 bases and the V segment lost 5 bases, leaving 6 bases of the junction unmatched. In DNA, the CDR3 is TGTGCCACCAGCTGGATACAGGGGGACAATCAGCCCCAGCATTTT. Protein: CATSWIQGDNQPQHF.

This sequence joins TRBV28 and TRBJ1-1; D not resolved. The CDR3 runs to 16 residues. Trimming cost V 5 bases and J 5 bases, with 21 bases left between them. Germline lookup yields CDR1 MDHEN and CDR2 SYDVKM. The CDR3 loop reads CASSPGGWRATTEAFF. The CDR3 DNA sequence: TGTGCCAGCAGTCCCGGAGGGTGGAGGGCTACGACTGAAGCTTTCTTT.